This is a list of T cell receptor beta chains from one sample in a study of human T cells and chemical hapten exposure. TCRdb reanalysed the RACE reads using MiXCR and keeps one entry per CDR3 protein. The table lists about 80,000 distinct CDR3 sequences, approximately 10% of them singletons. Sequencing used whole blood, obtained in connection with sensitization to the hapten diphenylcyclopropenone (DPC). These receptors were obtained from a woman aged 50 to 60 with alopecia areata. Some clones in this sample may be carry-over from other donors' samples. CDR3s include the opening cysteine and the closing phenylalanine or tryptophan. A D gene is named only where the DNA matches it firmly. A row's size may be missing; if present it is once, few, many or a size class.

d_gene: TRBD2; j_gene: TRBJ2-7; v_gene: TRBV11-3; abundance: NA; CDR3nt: TGTGCCAGCACCCGAGCGGGAGAGCCCTACGAGCAGTACTTC; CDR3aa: CASTRAGEPYEQYF
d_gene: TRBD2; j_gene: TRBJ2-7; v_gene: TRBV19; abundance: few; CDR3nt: TGTGCCAGTAGGGCCGGGACTAGCTCCTCTTACGAGCAGTACTTC; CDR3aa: CASRAGTSSSYEQYF
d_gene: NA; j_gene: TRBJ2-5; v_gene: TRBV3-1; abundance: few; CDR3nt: TGTGCCAGCAGCCAATTACGAGAGACCCAGTACTTC; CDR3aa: CASSQLRETQYF
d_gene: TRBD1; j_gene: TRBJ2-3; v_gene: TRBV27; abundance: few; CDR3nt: TGTGCCAGCAGTTACAGGGGGGTGAGAGATACGCAGTATTTT; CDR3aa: CASSYRGVRDTQYF
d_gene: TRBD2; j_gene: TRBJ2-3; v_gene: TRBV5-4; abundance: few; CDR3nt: TGTGCCAGCAGCTTGAAAGCGGGAGTTACAGATACGCAGTATTTT; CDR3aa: CASSLKAGVTDTQYF
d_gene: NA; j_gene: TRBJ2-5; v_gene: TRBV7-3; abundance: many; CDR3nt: TGTGCCAGCAGCCTAGGTGGGGGGCGCGGTGAGACCCAGTACTTC; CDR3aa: CASSLGGGRGETQYF
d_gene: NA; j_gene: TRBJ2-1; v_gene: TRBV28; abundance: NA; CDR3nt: TGTGCCAGCAGCCTTTCTTGGAGCTCCTACAATGAGCAGTTCTTC; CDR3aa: CASSLSWSSYNEQFF
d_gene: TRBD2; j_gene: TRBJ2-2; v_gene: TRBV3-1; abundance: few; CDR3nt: TGTGCCAGCAGCCAAGATCAGCGGGACCCGAGGACCGGGGAGCTGTTTTTT; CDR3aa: CASSQDQRDPRTGELFF
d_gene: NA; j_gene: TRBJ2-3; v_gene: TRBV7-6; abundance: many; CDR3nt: TGTGCCAGCAGCTTCAGGAGGGGGCGCACAGATACGCAGTATTTT; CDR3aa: CASSFRRGRTDTQYF
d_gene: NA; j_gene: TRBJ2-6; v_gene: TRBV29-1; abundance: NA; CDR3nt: TGCAGCGTTGAGGGGGATAGCTCTGGGGCCAACGTCCTGACTTTC; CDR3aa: CSVEGDSSGANVLTF
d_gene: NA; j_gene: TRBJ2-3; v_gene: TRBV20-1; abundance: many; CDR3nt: TGCAGTGCTGAAGCCCTTGGAGATACGCAGTATTTT; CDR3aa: CSAEALGDTQYF
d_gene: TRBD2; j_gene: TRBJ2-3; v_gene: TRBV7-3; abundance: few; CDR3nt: TGTGCCAGCAGCTTAGTTACGGGAGGAAGCACAGATACGCAGTATTTT; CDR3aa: CASSLVTGGSTDTQYF
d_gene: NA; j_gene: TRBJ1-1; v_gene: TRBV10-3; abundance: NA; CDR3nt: TGTGCCATCAGGAGCGAAGGAGGTCAGATTGAAGCTTTCTTT; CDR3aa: CAIRSEGGQIEAFF
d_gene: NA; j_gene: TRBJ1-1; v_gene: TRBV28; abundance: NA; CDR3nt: TGTGCCAGCACCCCTCGGGCAACTGAAGCTTTCTTT; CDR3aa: CASTPRATEAFF
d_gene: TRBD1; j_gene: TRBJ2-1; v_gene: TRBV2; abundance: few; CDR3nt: TGTGCCAGCAGAACCGGGACAGTTTACAATGAGCAGTTCTTC; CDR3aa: CASRTGTVYNEQFF
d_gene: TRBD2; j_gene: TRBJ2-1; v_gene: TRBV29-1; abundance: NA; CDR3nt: TGCAGCGCCGGGACTAGAAGGAATGAGCAGTTCTTC; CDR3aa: CSAGTRRNEQFF
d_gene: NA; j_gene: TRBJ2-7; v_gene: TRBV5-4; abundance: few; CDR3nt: TGTGCCAGCAGCTTGGCCGGAATTGGGGCCTACGAGCAGTACTTC; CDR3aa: CASSLAGIGAYEQYF
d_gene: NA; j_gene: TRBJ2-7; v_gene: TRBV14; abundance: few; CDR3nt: TGTGCCAGCAGCCAAGATTGGGGACCCTTCTACGAGCAGTACTTC; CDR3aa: CASSQDWGPFYEQYF
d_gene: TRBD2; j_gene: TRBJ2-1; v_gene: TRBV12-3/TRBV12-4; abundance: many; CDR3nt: TGTGCCAGCAGTTTTGGCGGCGGGAGAAATGAGCAGTTCTTC; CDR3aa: CASSFGGGRNEQFF
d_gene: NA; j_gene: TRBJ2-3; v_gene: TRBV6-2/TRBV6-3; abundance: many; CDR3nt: TGTGCCAGCAGACCAGGGGGGCCGGCGCAGTATTTT; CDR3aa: CASRPGGPAQYF
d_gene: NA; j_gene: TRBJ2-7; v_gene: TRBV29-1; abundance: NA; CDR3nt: TGCAGCGTTGCGGGGCTCAGGAGGCCCTACGAGCAGTACTTC; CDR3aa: CSVAGLRRPYEQYF
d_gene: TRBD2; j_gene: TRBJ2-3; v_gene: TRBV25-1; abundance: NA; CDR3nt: TGTGCCAGCCGGGCGGGGGGAAGCACAGATACGCAGTATTTT; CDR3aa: CASRAGGSTDTQYF
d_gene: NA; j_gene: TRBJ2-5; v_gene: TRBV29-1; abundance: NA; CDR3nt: TGCAGCGTCCCTGGGTCTGGGCGGGCCACCCAAGAGACCCAGTACTTC; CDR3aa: CSVPGSGRATQETQYF
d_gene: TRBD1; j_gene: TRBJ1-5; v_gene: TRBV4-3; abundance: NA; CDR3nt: TGCGCCAGCAGCCAAGGGACAGGGGGCTCTAATCAGCCCCAGCATTTT; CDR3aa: CASSQGTGGSNQPQHF
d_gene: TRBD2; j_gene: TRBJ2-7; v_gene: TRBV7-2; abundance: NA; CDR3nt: TGTGCCAGCAGCTCCTGGGAGGGACTCGAGCAGTACTTC; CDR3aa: CASSSWEGLEQYF
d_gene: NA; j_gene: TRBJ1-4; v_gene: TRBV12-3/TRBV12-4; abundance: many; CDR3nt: TGTGCCAGCAGTTTGGCGGGGGAAAAACTGTTTTTT; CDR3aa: CASSLAGEKLFF
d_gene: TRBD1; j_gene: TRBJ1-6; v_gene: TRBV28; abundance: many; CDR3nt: TGTGCCAGCAGTTCCGTATTGGGGACAGGGGGCCAGAAGTCTTCACCCCTCCACTTT; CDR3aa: CASSSVLGTGGQKSSPLHF
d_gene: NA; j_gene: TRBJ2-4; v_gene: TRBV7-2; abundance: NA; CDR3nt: TGTGCCAGCAGCACCGGACACGTACTAGCCAAAAACATTCAGTACTTC; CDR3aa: CASSTGHVLAKNIQYF
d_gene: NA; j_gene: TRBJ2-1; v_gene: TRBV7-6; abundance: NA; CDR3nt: TGTGCCAGCAGCTTACGAGAGACAGAAAATGAGCAGTTCTTC; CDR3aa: CASSLRETENEQFF
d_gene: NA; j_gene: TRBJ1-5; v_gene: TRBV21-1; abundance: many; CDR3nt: TGTGCCAGCAGCAAACAGTCAGAGGGCCGTAGCAATCAGCCCCAGCATTTT; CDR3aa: CASSKQSEGRSNQPQHF
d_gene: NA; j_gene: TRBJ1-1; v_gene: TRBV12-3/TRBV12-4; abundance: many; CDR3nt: TGTGCCAGCAGTTTAGATCAGGGCGCTGAAGCTTTCTTT; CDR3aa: CASSLDQGAEAFF
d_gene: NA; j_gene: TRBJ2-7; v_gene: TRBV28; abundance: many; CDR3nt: TGTGCCAGCAGGAGTGTCTACGAGCAGTACTTC; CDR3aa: CASRSVYEQYF
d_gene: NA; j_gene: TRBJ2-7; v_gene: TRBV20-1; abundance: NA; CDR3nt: TGCAGTGCTAGAGAGGACCCGACCTACGAGCAGTACTTC; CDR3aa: CSAREDPTYEQYF
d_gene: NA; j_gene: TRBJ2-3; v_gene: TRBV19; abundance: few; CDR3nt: TGTGCCAGTAGTAACAGGGAGGATACGCAGTATTTT; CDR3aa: CASSNREDTQYF
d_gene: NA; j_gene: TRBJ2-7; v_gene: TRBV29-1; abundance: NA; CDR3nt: TGCAGCGTTATCCAGGGAAGTTACGAGCAGTACTTC; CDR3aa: CSVIQGSYEQYF
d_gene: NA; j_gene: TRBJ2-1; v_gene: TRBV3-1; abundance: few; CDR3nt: TGTGCCAGCAGCCAAGCTGGCGATGAGCAGTTCTTC; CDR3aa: CASSQAGDEQFF
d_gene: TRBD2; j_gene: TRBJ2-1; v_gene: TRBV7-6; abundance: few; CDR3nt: TGTGCCAGCAGCTCGGGACTAGCGGGAGTGTTCGGCAATGAGCAGTTCTTC; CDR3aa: CASSSGLAGVFGNEQFF
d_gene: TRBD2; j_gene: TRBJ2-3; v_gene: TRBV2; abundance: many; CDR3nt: TGTGCCAGCACCCCTGGGGGGGGGTACGGTACGCAGTATTTT; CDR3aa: CASTPGGGYGTQYF
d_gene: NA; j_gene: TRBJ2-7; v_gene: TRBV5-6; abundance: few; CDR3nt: TGTGCCAGCAGCCAAGGACGGAACTACGAGCAGTACTTC; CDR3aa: CASSQGRNYEQYF
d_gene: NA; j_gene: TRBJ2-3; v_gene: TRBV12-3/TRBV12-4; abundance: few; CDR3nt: TGTGCCAGCAGTTTAGACCCTGGGGTGGCCGATACGCAGTATTTT; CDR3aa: CASSLDPGVADTQYF